This T cell receptor beta chain is from a study of blood T cell repertoires in COVID-19. Study at large: Acute and convalescent COVID-19 specimens originated in the United States, Italy and Spain. From T cells, B-cell-depleted T cells, or PBMCs came the material, which was cDNA or gDNA.

This clone was seen once. The repertoire was sequenced with immunoSEQ multiplex PCR; TCRdb's copy has only in-frame clones and lacks some. The sample contains around 140,000 clones, around 80% of which appear only once. The clonotype originates from a man between 65 and 85 years old who had recovered from COVID-19. The specimen was peripheral blood.

CDR3 nucleotide sequence: TGTGCCAGCCTCGGCAGTTCTCGCGCGGTTGGCTACACCTTC. Translating it yields CASLGSSRAVGYTF. The chain uses TRBV6-5 and TRBJ1-2; D not certain. This CDR3 has 14 amino acids. Germline V lookup: CDR1 MNHEY, CDR2 SVGAGI. V was clipped by 8 bases and J by 7 bases, with 20 bases between them.